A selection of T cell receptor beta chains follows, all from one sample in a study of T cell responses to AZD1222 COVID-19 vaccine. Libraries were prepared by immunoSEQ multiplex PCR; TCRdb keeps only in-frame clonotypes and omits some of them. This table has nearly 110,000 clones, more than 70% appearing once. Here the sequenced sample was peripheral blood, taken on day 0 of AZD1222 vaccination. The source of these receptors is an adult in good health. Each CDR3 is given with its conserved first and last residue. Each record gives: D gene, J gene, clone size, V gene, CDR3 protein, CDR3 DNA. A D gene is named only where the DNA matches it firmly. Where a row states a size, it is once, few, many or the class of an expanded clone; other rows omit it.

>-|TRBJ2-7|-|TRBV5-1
CASSLAPGLAGEQYF
TGCGCCAGCAGCTTGGCCCCGGGGCTAGCTGGCGAGCAGTACTTC
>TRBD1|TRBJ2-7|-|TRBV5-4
CASSSQGAREQYF
TGTGCCAGCAGCTCCCAGGGGGCGCGGGAGCAGTACTTC
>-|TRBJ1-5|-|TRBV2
CASSVKGAQPQHF
TGTGCCAGCAGTGTGAAGGGCGCCCAGCCCCAGCATTTT
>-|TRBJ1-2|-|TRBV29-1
CSVREGYGYTF
TGCAGCGTTCGGGAGGGCTATGGCTACACCTTC
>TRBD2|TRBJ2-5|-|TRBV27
CASRGLQETQYF
TGTGCCAGCAGGGGACTACAAGAGACCCAGTACTTC
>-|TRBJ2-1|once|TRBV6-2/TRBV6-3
CASSYSRGSDNEQFF
TGTGCCAGCAGTTATAGCAGGGGTTCGGACAATGAGCAGTTCTTC
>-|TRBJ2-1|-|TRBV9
CASSVATGPHEQFF
TGTGCCAGCAGCGTAGCTACAGGGCCCCATGAGCAGTTCTTC
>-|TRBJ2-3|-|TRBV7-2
CASSSYTDTQYF
TGTGCCAGCAGCTCTTACACAGATACGCAGTATTTT
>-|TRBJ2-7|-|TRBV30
CAWSVRGPYEQYF
TGTGCCTGGAGTGTCAGGGGTCCCTACGAGCAGTACTTC
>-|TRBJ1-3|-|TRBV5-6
CASSLVGGSGNTIYF
TGTGCCAGCAGCTTGGTTGGGGGCTCTGGAAACACCATATATTTT
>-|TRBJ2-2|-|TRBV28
CASSFGGGRGGELFF
TGTGCCAGCAGTTTTGGTGGGGGTCGGGGCGGGGAGCTGTTTTTT
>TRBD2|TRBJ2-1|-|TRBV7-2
CASSPRRGAGGGEQFF
TGTGCCAGCAGCCCGCGGCGGGGAGCGGGAGGAGGTGAGCAGTTCTTC
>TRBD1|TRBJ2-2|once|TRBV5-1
CASSLGGLNTGELFF
TGCGCCAGCAGCTTAGGGGGCCTGAACACCGGGGAGCTGTTTTTT
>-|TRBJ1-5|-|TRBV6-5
CASSPQGMGSQPQHF
TGTGCCAGCAGTCCACAGGGAATGGGTTCCCAGCCCCAGCATTTT
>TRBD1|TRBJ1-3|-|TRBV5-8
CASSLVQGAMIHSGNTIYF
TGTGCCAGCAGCTTAGTACAGGGGGCCATGATCCACTCTGGAAACACCATATATTTT
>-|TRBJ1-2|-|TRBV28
CASSFVGDGYTF
TGTGCCAGCAGTTTCGTTGGAGATGGCTACACCTTC
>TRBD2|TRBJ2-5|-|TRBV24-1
CATSDRTSGKAETQYF
TGTGCCACCAGTGATCGGACTAGCGGGAAGGCAGAGACCCAGTACTTC
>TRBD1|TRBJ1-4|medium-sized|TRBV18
CATTSGQGAMNEKLFF
TGTGCCACCACCTCGGGACAGGGGGCTATGAATGAAAAACTGTTTTTT
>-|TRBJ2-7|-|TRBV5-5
CASSLLVSSASEYEQYF
TGTGCCAGCAGCTTGCTTGTATCTAGCGCCAGTGAGTACGAGCAGTACTTC
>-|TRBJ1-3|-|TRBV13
CASSRASSTSGNTIYF
TGTGCCAGCAGCCGGGCCTCCTCCACCTCTGGAAACACCATATATTTT
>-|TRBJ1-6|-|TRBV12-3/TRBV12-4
CASSLEVSPLHF
TGTGCCAGCAGTTTGGAAGTCTCACCCCTCCACTTT
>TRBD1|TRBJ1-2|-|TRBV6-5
CASSLDREGFYGYTF
TGTGCCAGCAGTTTAGACAGGGAGGGCTTCTATGGCTACACCTTC
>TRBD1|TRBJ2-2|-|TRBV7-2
CASSLTPGTGRPGELFF
TGTGCCAGCAGCTTAACACCCGGGACAGGGAGACCCGGGGAGCTGTTTTTT
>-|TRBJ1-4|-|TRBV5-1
CASSGGYNEKLFF
TGCGCCAGCAGCGGCGGCTATAATGAAAAACTGTTTTTT
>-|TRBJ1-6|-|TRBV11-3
CASSLEQGGNSPLHF
TGTGCCAGCAGCTTAGAACAGGGCGGCAATTCACCCCTCCACTTT
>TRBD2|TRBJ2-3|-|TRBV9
CASSPGLAGSTDTQYF
TGTGCCAGCAGCCCGGGACTAGCGGGCAGCACAGATACGCAGTATTTT
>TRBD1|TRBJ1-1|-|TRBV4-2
CASSQVPVRTGGVEAFF
TGTGCCAGCAGCCAAGTCCCGGTGCGGACAGGGGGAGTTGAAGCTTTCTTT
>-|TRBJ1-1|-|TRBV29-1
CSGASNTEAFF
TGCAGCGGGGCTTCGAACACTGAAGCTTTCTTT
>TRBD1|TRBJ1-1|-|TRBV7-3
CASSLNRGHSEAFF
TGTGCCAGCAGCTTAAACAGGGGGCATAGTGAAGCTTTCTTT
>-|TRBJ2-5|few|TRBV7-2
CASSLGFSHLTETQYF
TGTGCCAGCAGCTTAGGGTTTTCTCACTTGACAGAGACCCAGTACTTC
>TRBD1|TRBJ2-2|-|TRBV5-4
CASSPGQGKTGELFF
TGTGCCAGCAGCCCGGGACAGGGAAAAACCGGGGAGCTGTTTTTT
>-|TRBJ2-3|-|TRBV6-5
CASIRQGTDTQYF
TGTGCCAGCATCCGGCAGGGAACAGATACGCAGTATTTT
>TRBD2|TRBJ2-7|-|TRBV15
CATSRALGGGSPYEQYF
TGTGCCACCAGCAGAGCCCTTGGGGGAGGGTCCCCCTACGAGCAGTACTTC
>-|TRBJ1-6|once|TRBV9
CASSLRIGSSPLHF
TGTGCCAGCAGCTTACGAATTGGGAGTTCACCCCTCCACTTT
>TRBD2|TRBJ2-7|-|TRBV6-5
CASSMPGLAGHEQYF
TGTGCCAGCAGTATGCCGGGACTAGCGGGACACGAGCAGTACTTC
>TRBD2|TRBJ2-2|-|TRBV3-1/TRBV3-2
CASSQEWGLAGPNTGELFF
TGTGCCAGCAGCCAAGAGTGGGGACTAGCGGGACCGAACACCGGGGAGCTGTTTTTT
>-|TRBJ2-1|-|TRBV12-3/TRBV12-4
CASRPGQNYEQFF
TGTGCCAGCAGACCCGGACAGAATTATGAGCAGTTCTTC
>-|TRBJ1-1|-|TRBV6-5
CASSDGQIEAFF
TGTGCCAGCAGCGATGGACAGATTGAAGCTTTCTTT
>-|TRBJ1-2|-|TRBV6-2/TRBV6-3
CASSYSNYGYTF
TGTGCCAGCAGTTATTCCAACTATGGCTACACCTTC
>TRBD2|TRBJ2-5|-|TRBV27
CASSPSGTQETQYF
TGTGCCAGCAGCCCAAGCGGGACCCAAGAGACCCAGTACTTC
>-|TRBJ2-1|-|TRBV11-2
CASSPSLRSYNEQFF
TGTGCCAGCAGCCCGTCCTTGCGCTCCTACAATGAGCAGTTCTTC
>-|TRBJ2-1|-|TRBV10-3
CAISVAPYNEQFF
TGTGCCATCAGTGTGGCACCTTACAATGAGCAGTTCTTC